Below, 23 T cell receptor beta chains from the same sample are listed, as sequenced in a study of blood T cell repertoires in COVID-19. Produced via immunoSEQ multiplex PCR; TCRdb's table is partial and in-frame only. The sample lists some 89,000 clones, just under 90% occurring once. The specimen sequenced was peripheral blood. All receptors come from a human donor in a cohort sampled during active COVID-19.

This chain joins TRBV5-8 and TRBJ1-1; weak D call: TRBD1 (5 bases). The V gene lost 1 base and the J gene lost 5 bases, with 12 bases spanning the gap. The CDR3 runs 14 residues. Germline V lookup: CDR1 SGHTS, CDR2 YDEGEE. For the CDR3, the DNA is TGTGCCAGCAGCTTGAGGTGGGGGGGAACTGAAGCTTTCTTT. Encoded protein: CASSLRWGGTEAFF.

The chain uses TRBV7-2 and TRBJ2-5, with 13 bases that match TRBD2. V dropped 5 bases and J dropped 1; count of bases not matched to a gene: 1. Germline V lookup: CDR1 SGHTA, CDR2 FQGNSA. CDR3 length: 15 residues. The CDR3 coding sequence is TGTGCCAGCAGCAGACTAGCGGGAGGCCAAGAGACCCAGTACTTC. Protein: CASSRLAGGQETQYF.

V and J are TRBV4-3 and TRBJ2-7; D is unclear. CDR3 length: 14 amino acids. Germline CDR1 reads LGHNA; CDR2 reads YSLEER. The V gene lost 0 bases and the J gene lost 4 bases, with 10 bases spanning the gap. CDR3 region: CASSQDPSLYEQYF. The CDR3 DNA sequence: TGCGCCAGCAGCCAAGACCCGAGTTTGTACGAGCAGTACTTC.

V and J are TRBV28 and TRBJ2-1; 9 bases are a match to TRBD2. The germline CDR1 and CDR2 sequences are MDHEN and SYDVKM. The CDR3 totals 16 residues. V lost 6 bases to trimming and J lost 3 bases; unmatched junction nucleotides: 9. The CDR3 sequence is CASSRSGSADYNEQFF. CDR3 nucleotide sequence: TGTGCCAGCAGCCGTAGCGGGAGTGCTGACTACAATGAGCAGTTCTTC.

CDR3 loop: CASSLEAGGWLGSGNTIYF. CDR3 nucleotide sequence: TGTGCCAGCAGCTTAGAGGCAGGGGGCTGGTTGGGCTCTGGAAACACCATATATTTT. The chain employs TRBV7-6 and TRBJ1-3, with 8 bases lining up with TRBD1. The V segment lost 1 base and the J segment 0 bases; nucleotides outside the gene matches: 11. The CDR3 consists of 19 residues. Germline V gene sequence: CDR1 SGHVS, CDR2 FNYEAQ.

V usage is TRBV7-2 and J usage is TRBJ1-5; 7 bases fit TRBD1. This CDR3 spans 15 amino acids. J lost 1 base, V lost 5 bases, and 5 bases had no gene match. The germline CDR1 and CDR2 sequences are SGHTA and FQGNSA. DNA of the CDR3: TGTGCCAGCAGCCCCGGGACAGTAAGCAATCAGCCCCAGCATTTT. Its translation: CASSPGTVSNQPQHF.

This chain links TRBV28 with TRBJ1-1; no definite D call. This CDR3 is 13 amino acids long. CDR1 and CDR2 from the germline V gene are MDHEN and SYDVKM. The V and J ends lost 3 bases and 5 bases respectively, with 10 bases between them. The DNA of the CDR3 is TGTGCCAGCAGTTTGGAGGCGACGACTGAAGCTTTCTTT. Its translation is CASSLEATTEAFF.

The DNA of the CDR3 is TGTGCCACCAGCAGAGGAGTCCTAGCGGGAGGGCCGGGAGCCAAAAACATTCAGTACTTC. Translating gives CATSRGVLAGGPGAKNIQYF. The rearrangement uses TRBV15 and TRBJ2-4; 12 bases match TRBD2. The CDR3 consists of 20 residues. The V segment lost 1 base and the J segment 0 bases; nucleotides outside the gene matches: 10. CDR1 is LNHNV and CDR2 is YYDKDF in the germline V gene (reference sequence).

This rearrangement joins TRBV10-3 to TRBJ1-1; TRBD1 is a possible D gene (6 bases). In germline, CDR1 is ENHRY, CDR2 SYGVKD. The CDR3 loop spans 12 amino acids. Between the trimmed V and J ends, which lost 9 bases and 3 bases, there was a span of 11 bases. The CDR3 DNA sequence: TGTGCCATAGGACAGTTTGACACTGAAGCTTTCTTT. Its translation is CAIGQFDTEAFF.

This clone has only one observation. The V gene is TRBV7-6, the J gene TRBJ2-4; 7 nucleotides match TRBD1. V dropped 1 base and J dropped 0; count of bases not matched to a gene: 6. The CDR3 sequence is 17 residues long. Germline assignment: CDR1 SGHVS and CDR2 FNYEAQ. The CDR3 loop reads CASSLGDRGVAKNIQYF. The DNA of the CDR3 is TGTGCCAGCAGCTTAGGGGACAGAGGGGTAGCCAAAAACATTCAGTACTTC.

The chain links TRBV5-6 to TRBJ1-5; the D is unclear. The CDR3 totals 16 residues. Germline CDR1 is SGHDT and CDR2 is YYEEEE. Trimming left V 2 bases short and J 3 bases short, with 15 bases between. The DNA of the CDR3 is TGTGCCAGCAGCTTCAGTTCACCGGGAAACAATCAGCCCCAGCATTTT. Translating it yields CASSFSSPGNNQPQHF. The entire variable domain, with the rest obtained from reference TRBV5-6 and TRBJ1-5, is as follows: DAGVTQSPTHLIKTRGQQVTLRCSPKSGHDTVSWYQQALGQGPQFIFQYYEEEERQRGNFPDRFSGHQFPNYSSELNVNALLLGDSALYLCASSFSSPGNNQPQHFGDGTRLSIL.

The sample holds one count of this clone. The chain is built from TRBV10-3 and TRBJ1-2, with D hard to call. V lost 2 bases and J 4 bases, leaving 5 bases between the germline ends. Germline V lookup: CDR1 ENHRY, CDR2 SYGVKD. The CDR3 is made up of 12 amino acids. The CDR3 spells CAISEGGYGYTF. In DNA, the CDR3 is TGTGCCATCAGTGAGGGCGGCTATGGCTACACCTTC.

This clone was seen once. The chain couples TRBV7-9 to TRBJ2-5, with 7 bases aligning to TRBD2. Germline-derived CDR1 and CDR2 are SEHNR and FQNEAQ (reference sequence). The CDR3 is made up of 16 amino acids. The V segment lost 5 bases and the J segment 0 bases; nucleotides outside the gene matches: 9. The CDR3 sequence: CASSKRAGLNQETQYF. The CDR3 DNA reads TGTGCCAGCAGCAAGAGAGCGGGACTTAACCAAGAGACCCAGTACTTC.

V gene TRBV4-1 combines with J gene TRBJ1-5; possibly TRBD1 for D (5 bases). Deletions cut 1 base from V and 0 bases from J, with 10 bases between. The V gene's germline CDR1 is MGHRA and CDR2 YSYEKL. The CDR3 has 16 amino acids. CDR3 loop: CASSQGWQGSNQPQHF. The CDR3 region has the DNA TGCGCCAGCAGCCAAGGATGGCAGGGTAGCAATCAGCCCCAGCATTTT.

This chain uses TRBV4-1 with TRBJ1-3; D is unresolved. Germline CDR1 and CDR2: MGHRA and YSYEKL. The CDR3 is 15 residues long. Trimming took 0 bases from V and 4 from J, leaving 10 bases between them. The CDR3 nucleotides read TGCGCCAGCAGCCAAGAGGTCTGGCGGGGAAACACCATATATTTT. Translating gives CASSQEVWRGNTIYF.

This sequence joins TRBV18 and TRBJ1-1; TRBD1 matches at 7 bases. Looked up from germline, CDR1 is KGHSH and CDR2 is LQKENI. V trimming: 2 bases; J trimming: 8 bases; junction bases outside the gene matches: 2. There are 12 residues in the CDR3. CDR3 in amino acids: CASSPTDREAFF. CDR3 bases: TGTGCCAGCTCACCAACGGACAGGGAAGCTTTCTTT.

This clone was seen a few times. A junction end diverges from the germline sequence, so it may reflect a read error. This chain connects TRBV7-3 to TRBJ1-6; D is perhaps TRBD1 (5 bases). Per germline, CDR1 SGHTA and CDR2 FQGTGA. This CDR3 contains 15 residues. CDR3 region: CASSLRGARDSTLHF. CDR3 DNA sequence: TGTGCCAGCAGCTTAAGAGGGGCGCGGGATTCAACCCTCCACTTT.

The chain recombines TRBV13 with TRBJ2-2, with D perhaps matching TRBD1 (6 bases). CDR3 length: 15 amino acids. Looked up from germline, CDR1 is PRHDT and CDR2 is FYEKMQ (reference sequence). The V and J ends lost 5 bases and 3 bases respectively, with 13 bases between them. For the CDR3, the DNA is TGTGCCAGCAGCCCGCAGGGGATCTACACCGGGGAGCTGTTTTTT. Translation: CASSPQGIYTGELFF.

In its sample, this clone was seen once. This chain uses TRBV12-3 or TRBV12-4 with TRBJ1-6; D gene uncertain. V shed 7 bases and J shed 7 bases, with 8 bases lying between them. The CDR3 length is 12 residues. For the CDR3, the DNA is TGTGCCAGCAAGCGGGAGAATTCACCCCTCCACTTT. Encoded protein: CASKRENSPLHF.

The chain couples TRBV6-1 to TRBJ1-2; maybe TRBD1 (6 bases). With 2 bases removed from V and 7 bases from J, the gap between germline ends came to 8 bases. This CDR3 is 12 amino acids long. Germline CDR1 MNHNS, CDR2 SASEGT. CDR3 sequence (DNA): TGTGCCAGCAGTGAACAGGGGACTGGCTACACCTTC. Protein sequence: CASSEQGTGYTF.

The table lists this clone with a count of one. The chain is built from TRBV12-3 or TRBV12-4 and TRBJ1-2; 8 bases line up with TRBD1. The CDR3 is 13 residues long. V lost 4 bases to trimming and J lost 4 bases; unmatched junction nucleotides: 2. The CDR3, as DNA: TGTGCCAGCAGTTCAGACAGGGGCTATGGCTACACCTTC. Translating it yields CASSSDRGYGYTF.

The chain links TRBV30 to TRBJ1-1; D may be TRBD1 (5 bases). CDR3 length equals 15 residues. The V end lost 0 bases, the J end lost 5 bases, and 16 bases lay between the germline ends. CDR1 is GTSNPN, CDR2 SVGIG, per germline (reference sequence). DNA for the CDR3: TGTGCCTGGAGTGTAATTGCCGGGGCGGGGACTGAAGCTTTCTTT. Protein sequence: CAWSVIAGAGTEAFF. Drawing the rest from reference TRBV30 and TRBJ1-1, the complete variable domain is SQTIHQWPATLVQPVGSPLSLECTVEGTSNPNLYWYRQAAGRGLQLLFYSVGIGQISSEVPQNLSASRPQDRQFILSSKKLLLSDSGFYLCAWSVIAGAGTEAFFGQGTRLTVV.

This chain uses TRBV18 with TRBJ1-4, with 7 bases fitting TRBD1. The CDR3 is 16 residues long. V trimming: 3 bases; J trimming: 5 bases; junction bases outside the gene matches: 9. The germline V gene encodes CDR1 KGHSH and CDR2 LQKENI. This CDR3 reads CASSPTTQTGNEKLFF. The CDR3 DNA sequence: TGTGCCAGCTCACCGACCACCCAGACAGGGAATGAAAAACTGTTTTTT.